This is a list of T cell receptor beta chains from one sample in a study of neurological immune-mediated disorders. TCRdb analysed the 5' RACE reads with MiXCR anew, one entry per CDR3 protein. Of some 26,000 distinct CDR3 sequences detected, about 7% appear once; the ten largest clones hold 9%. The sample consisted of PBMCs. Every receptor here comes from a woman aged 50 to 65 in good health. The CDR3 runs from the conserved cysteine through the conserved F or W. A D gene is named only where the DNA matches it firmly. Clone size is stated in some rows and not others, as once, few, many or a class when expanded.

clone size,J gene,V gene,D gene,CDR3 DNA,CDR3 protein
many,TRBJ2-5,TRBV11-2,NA,TGTGCCAGCAGCGTCTTACAGGGGGGGTGGGAGACCCAGTACTTC,CASSVLQGGWETQYF
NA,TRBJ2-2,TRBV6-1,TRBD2,TGTGCCATGACTAGCGCCACCGGGGAGCTGTTTTTT,CAMTSATGELFF
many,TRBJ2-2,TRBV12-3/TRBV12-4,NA,TGTGCCAGCAGTATCTTCCAAATCACCGGGGAGCTGTTTTTT,CASSIFQITGELFF
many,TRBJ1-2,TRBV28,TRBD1,TGTGCCAGCGGGACAGGAAACTATGGCTACACCTTC,CASGTGNYGYTF
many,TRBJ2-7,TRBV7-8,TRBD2,TGTGCCAGCACCCTGGTAGCGGGAAACTACGAGCAGTACTTC,CASTLVAGNYEQYF
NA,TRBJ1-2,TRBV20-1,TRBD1,TGCAGTGCTAGCACCCAGGGGGCCAGCTATGGCTACACCTTC,CSASTQGASYGYTF
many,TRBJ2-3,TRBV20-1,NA,TGCAGTGCTAGAGAACCGGACAGGCAGTATTTT,CSAREPDRQYF
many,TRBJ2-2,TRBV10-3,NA,TGTGCCATCAGTGCGGCAGCTGGGGAGCTGTTTTTT,CAISAAAGELFF
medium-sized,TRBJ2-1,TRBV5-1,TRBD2,TGCGCCAGCATGTGGAGTAGCGGGAGCTCCTACAATGAGCAGTTCTTC,CASMWSSGSSYNEQFF
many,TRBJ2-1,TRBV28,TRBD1,TGTGCCAGCAGTTTATTAGGCGGACTCCGGGACAGATACAATGAGCAGTTCTTC,CASSLLGGLRDRYNEQFF
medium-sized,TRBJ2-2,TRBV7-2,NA,TGTGCCAGCAGTCGAGGGAGTCCCGGGGAGCTGTTTTTT,CASSRGSPGELFF
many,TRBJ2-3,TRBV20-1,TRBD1,TGCAGTGCTAGAAGTGGGGACAGGGGAACAGATACGCAGTATTTT,CSARSGDRGTDTQYF
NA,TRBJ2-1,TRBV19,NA,TGTGCCAGTAAGGGCAGGGCCCACTCCTACAATGAGCAGTTCTTC,CASKGRAHSYNEQFF
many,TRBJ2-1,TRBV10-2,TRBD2,TGCGCCAGCAGTGAGGTAGCGGGGATATACAATGAGCAGTTCTTC,CASSEVAGIYNEQFF
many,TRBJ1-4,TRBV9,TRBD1,TGTGCCAGCAGCGTAGCTGGGACAGGGGGTGAAAAACTGTTTTTT,CASSVAGTGGEKLFF
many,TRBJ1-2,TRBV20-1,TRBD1,TGCAGTGCTAGAGAGGAGTGGGGGGGACAGGGCTCCCCCTATGGGGGCTACACCTTC,CSAREEWGGQGSPYGGYTF
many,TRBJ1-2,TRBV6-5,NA,TGTGCCAGCAGTTTCGAGTTGGAGATAGGCTACACCTTC,CASSFELEIGYTF
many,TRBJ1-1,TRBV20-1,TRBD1,TGCAGTGCTAGATCGATTACAGGGGGCGCGCCGTCTATCACTGAAGCTTTCTTT,CSARSITGGAPSITEAFF
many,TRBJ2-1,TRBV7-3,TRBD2,TGTGCCAGCAGCCCGCTACTTCCGGGAGGGTCCAATGAGCAGTTCTTC,CASSPLLPGGSNEQFF
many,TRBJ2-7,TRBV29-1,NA,TGCAGCGTGGAGGTGGGTTGGGGGGAGCAGTACTTC,CSVEVGWGEQYF
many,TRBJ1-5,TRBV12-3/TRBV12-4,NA,TGTGCCAGCAGTCTCAGGACGGTTTTTAGCAATCAGCCCCAGCATTTT,CASSLRTVFSNQPQHF
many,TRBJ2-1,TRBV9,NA,TGTGCCAGCAGCGTAGAAGGGGACCCCTACAATGAGCAGTTCTTC,CASSVEGDPYNEQFF
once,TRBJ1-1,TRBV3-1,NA,TGTGCCAGCAGCCAACCCGGGGCAAGGAGGACTGAAGCTTTCTTT,CASSQPGARRTEAFF
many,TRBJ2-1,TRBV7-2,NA,TGTGCCAGCAGCTTAGTAGTGCGGACGTCGGCTCTTCGTGAGCAGTTCTTC,CASSLVVRTSALREQFF
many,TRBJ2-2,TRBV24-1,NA,TGTGCCACCAGTGATTCCGGAATGAACACCGGGGAGCTGTTTTTT,CATSDSGMNTGELFF
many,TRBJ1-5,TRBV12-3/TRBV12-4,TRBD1,TGTGCCAGCAGCCCACCCGGGACAGGGTTGATGAATCAGCCCCAGCATTTT,CASSPPGTGLMNQPQHF
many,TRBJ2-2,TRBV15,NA,TGTGCCACCAGCAGAGGGGGTAACACCGGGGAGCTGTTTTTT,CATSRGGNTGELFF
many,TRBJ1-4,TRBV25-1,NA,TGTGCCAGCAGTGTTGGAAGAACTAATGAAAAACTGTTTTTT,CASSVGRTNEKLFF
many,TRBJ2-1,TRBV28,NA,TGTGCCAGCAGTTCCGGTGGGGTGTTTCGGAGGAGCTCCTACAATGAGCAGTTCTTC,CASSSGGVFRRSSYNEQFF
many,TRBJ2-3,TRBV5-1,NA,TGCGCCAGCAGCTTGGGACAGTACACAGATACGCAGTATTTT,CASSLGQYTDTQYF
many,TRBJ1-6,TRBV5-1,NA,TGCGCCAGCAGCATACAGGGTTTGGCCGATTCACCCCTCCACTTT,CASSIQGLADSPLHF
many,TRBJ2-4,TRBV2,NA,TGTGCCAGCAGGGGGCCTGGGGGGGCCAAAAACATTCAGTACTTC,CASRGPGGAKNIQYF
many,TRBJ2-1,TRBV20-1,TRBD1,TGCAGTGCTAGAGATGCGGGACAGGGTGGCAATGAGCAGTTCTTC,CSARDAGQGGNEQFF
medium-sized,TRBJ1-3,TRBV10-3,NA,TGTGCCATCAGTGAGTCTTACAGTTCCTCTCTTCGGGTCGATTTT,CAISESYSSSLRVDF
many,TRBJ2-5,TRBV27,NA,TGTGCCAGCAGTTTTGGGGGGCGAGAGACCCAGTACTTC,CASSFGGRETQYF
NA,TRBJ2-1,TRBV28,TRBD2,TGTGCCAGCAGTTTAGAGCGGGAGAGGGATGAGCAGTTCTTC,CASSLERERDEQFF
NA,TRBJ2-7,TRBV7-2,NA,TGTGCCAGCAGCAGAAACAGGGCCCACGAGCAGTACTTC,CASSRNRAHEQYF
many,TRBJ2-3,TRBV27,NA,TGTGCCAGCAGCCGACTGACAGATACGCAGTATTTT,CASSRLTDTQYF
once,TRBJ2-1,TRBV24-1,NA,TGTGCCACCAGTGCCGCGAGCTCCTACAATGAGCAGTTCTTC,CATSAASSYNEQFF
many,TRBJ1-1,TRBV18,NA,TGTGCCAGCTCACCAGTGTCTGCAGAAAAAGCTTTCTTT,CASSPVSAEKAFF
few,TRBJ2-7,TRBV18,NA,TGTGCCAGCTCACTTGACAAGGGTAGGTCCTACGAGCAGTACTTC,CASSLDKGRSYEQYF